Listed here are 16 T cell receptor beta chains from one sample, sequenced in a study of control samples from healthy donors and cancer patients (dated by TCRdb to the early 2020s). The method behind the library was the immunoSEQ multiplex PCR assay. TCRdb obtained this table from immuneACCESS and retained in-frame rearrangements with V and J assigned. These tables miss some clones; where compared with another copy, unresolved V genes account for less than half of the shortfall, and the remainder is unexplained. The sample table records around 52,000 clones; more than 85% of these occur just once. The leading ten clones occupy 0.8% to 1% of the sample. Sequenced material: PBMCs. These receptors all stem from a man aged 25-45 years with colorectal cancer.

The chain combines TRBV7-2 with TRBJ2-1; D tentatively reads TRBD1 or TRBD2 (5 bases each). Germline assignment: CDR1 SGHTA and CDR2 FQGNSA. V lost 2 bases to trimming and J lost 9 bases, with 17 bases between them. The CDR3 has 15 residues. The CDR3 sequence is CASSLSAVGVTEQFF. CDR3 coding DNA: TGTGCCAGCAGCTTATCGGCCGTGGGGGTTACTGAGCAGTTCTTC.

CDR3 residues: CASRREGSSYEQYF. DNA for the CDR3: TGTGCCAGCAGGAGGGAAGGGAGCTCCTACGAGCAGTACTTC. V usage is TRBV6-5 and J usage is TRBJ2-7, with D possibly TRBD2 on 5 matching bases. CDR3 length: 14 amino acids. The ends were cut back, 6 bases at V and 0 bases at J, with 12 bases in the middle. CDR1 is MNHEY, CDR2 SVGAGI, per germline.

This rearrangement joins TRBV9 to TRBJ2-1; no reliable D call. V was pared by 1 base and J by 3 bases, with 8 bases between. Germline V CDR1 and CDR2: SGDLS, YYNGEE. The CDR3 extends over 14 amino acids. CDR3 loop: CASSVQERYNEQFF. DNA for the CDR3: TGTGCCAGCAGCGTACAAGAGCGCTACAATGAGCAGTTCTTC.

V and J are TRBV30 and TRBJ2-3, with D unclear. Germline values: CDR1 GTSNPN, CDR2 SVGIG (reference sequence). Trimming shortened V by 1 base and J by 4 bases, and 12 bases separated the two germline ends. CDR3 length: 14 amino acids. The CDR3 sequence: CAWSGLGVSDTQYF. CDR3 sequence (DNA): TGTGCCTGGAGTGGGCTAGGTGTATCAGATACGCAGTATTTT.

This chain connects TRBV18 to TRBJ2-4; TRBD2 might be the D (6 bases). The CDR3 covers 22 residues. Trimming cost V 1 base and J 11 bases, with 39 bases left between them. Looked up from germline, CDR1 is KGHSH and CDR2 is LQKENI. Here the CDR3 reads CASSPQPVGGRPLTTRPGVQYF. The DNA of the CDR3 is TGTGCCAGCTCACCACAGCCGGTCGGGGGACGCCCGCTTACGACCCGTCCTGGGGTTCAGTACTTC.

This sequence joins TRBV2 and TRBJ1-2, with unresolved D. Germline assignment: CDR1 SNHLY and CDR2 FYNNEI. The CDR3 is made up of 15 amino acids. Trimming removed 0 bases from V and 0 bases from J, with 8 bases in between. The CDR3 region has the DNA TGTGCCAGCAGTGAAGCGCGGCAAGCTAACTATGGCTACACCTTC. Translated, it gives CASSEARQANYGYTF.

In nucleotides, the CDR3 is TGTGCCAGCAGTGCTACTTCGACAGGGGGCAGATATGGCTACACCTTC. As protein: CASSATSTGGRYGYTF. The chain couples TRBV2 to TRBJ1-2; 10 nucleotides match TRBD1. V lost 4 bases and J lost 5; bases outside the gene matches: 10. The length of the CDR3 is 16 residues. Germline values: CDR1 SNHLY, CDR2 FYNNEI.

For this clone: The sample carries other DNA sequences with the same CDR3. V usage is TRBV19 and J usage is TRBJ2-3, with D tentatively TRBD2 (6 bases). CDR1 LNHDA and CDR2 SQIVND come from the germline V gene (reference sequence). CDR3 length equals 15 residues. V lost 3 bases to trimming and J lost 2 bases, with 12 bases between them. The CDR3 loop reads CASSISGGSTDTQYF. In nucleotides, the CDR3 is TGTGCCAGTAGTATTAGCGGTGGATCCACAGATACGCAGTATTTT.

This chain joins TRBV6-5 and TRBJ2-7; D call uncertain. The CDR3 loop spans 13 amino acids. V dropped 10 bases and J dropped 2 bases, with 15 bases sitting between them. Germline loops: CDR1 MNHEY, CDR2 SVGAGI. The DNA of the CDR3 is TGTGCCACCTCGTCCACCCTTGCCTACGAGCAGTACGTC. Translated: CATSSTLAYEQYV.

The CDR3 sequence: CASSQLGQGCNSPLHF. In DNA form, the CDR3 reads TGCGCCAGCAGTCAATTGGGGCAGGGGTGTAATTCACCCCTCCACTTT. V usage is TRBV23-1 and J usage is TRBJ1-6; TRBD1 might be the D (6 bases). TRBV23-1 is an ORF; its function is uncertain. V lost 1 base and J 6 bases, leaving 13 bases between the germline ends. The CDR3 sequence is 16 residues long.

V usage is TRBV21-1 and J usage is TRBJ2-4; the table calls TRBD2, which could not be checked here. TRBV21-1 is tagged as a pseudogene. The length of the CDR3 is 15 residues. The CDR3 nucleotides read TGTGCCGTTCGGTCCCCTACTGAAGCCAAAAACATTCAGTACTTC. This encodes CAVRSPTEAKNIQYF.

The CDR3 here is CASSSTGAGQPQHF. The CDR3 DNA sequence: TGTGCCAGCAGCTCGACAGGGGCTGGTCAGCCCCAGCATTTT. The V call is TRBV5-8, the J call TRBJ1-5, with 8 bases lining up with TRBD1. The length of the CDR3 is 14 residues. Losses at the gene ends were 3 bases for V and 6 bases for J; bases not matched to a gene: 5. Germline lookup yields CDR1 SGHTS and CDR2 YDEGEE.

The V gene is TRBV30, the J gene TRBJ2-3; TRBD2 matches 7 bases. The CDR3 covers 14 residues. From germline, CDR1 is GTSNPN and CDR2 SVGIG (reference sequence). The V and J ends lost 3 bases and 2 bases, in that order; junction bases with no gene match: 5. Here the CDR3 reads CAWRAAGFTDTQYF. The CDR3 bases are TGTGCCTGGAGGGCAGCGGGGTTCACAGATACGCAGTATTTT.

The chain employs TRBV6-6 and TRBJ2-7, with D hard to call. The length of the CDR3 is 16 residues. V was clipped by 0 bases and J by 0 bases, with 12 bases between them. Germline V gene data show CDR1 as MNHNY and CDR2 as SVGAGI (reference sequence). The DNA of the CDR3 is TGTGCCAGCAGTTACTCGGAGACCCCAAGCTCCTACGAGCAGTACGTC. Translation: CASSYSETPSSYEQYV.

In its sample, this clone was seen a few times. The chain combines TRBV11-2 with TRBJ2-3, with 7 nucleotides matching TRBD2. CDR3 length: 14 residues. The V gene's germline CDR1 is SGHAT and CDR2 FQNNGV. V shed 5 bases, J shed 4 bases, and the junction held 6 bases outside the gene matches. In nucleotides, the CDR3 is TGTGCCAGCAGCCCAAGGGAGGGCGCAGATACGCAGTATTTT. Translation: CASSPREGADTQYF.

This clone was counted a single time. The chain employs TRBV4-2 and TRBJ1-3, with D possibly being TRBD1 (5 bases). Trimming left V 5 bases short and J 4 bases short, with 21 bases between. The CDR3 covers 17 residues. From germline, CDR1 is LGHNA and CDR2 YNFKEQ. The chain's CDR3 is CASSNAGTDGEGNTIYF. The CDR3 DNA reads as TGTGCCAGCAGCAACGCCGGGACGGATGGGGAAGGAAACACCATATATTTT.